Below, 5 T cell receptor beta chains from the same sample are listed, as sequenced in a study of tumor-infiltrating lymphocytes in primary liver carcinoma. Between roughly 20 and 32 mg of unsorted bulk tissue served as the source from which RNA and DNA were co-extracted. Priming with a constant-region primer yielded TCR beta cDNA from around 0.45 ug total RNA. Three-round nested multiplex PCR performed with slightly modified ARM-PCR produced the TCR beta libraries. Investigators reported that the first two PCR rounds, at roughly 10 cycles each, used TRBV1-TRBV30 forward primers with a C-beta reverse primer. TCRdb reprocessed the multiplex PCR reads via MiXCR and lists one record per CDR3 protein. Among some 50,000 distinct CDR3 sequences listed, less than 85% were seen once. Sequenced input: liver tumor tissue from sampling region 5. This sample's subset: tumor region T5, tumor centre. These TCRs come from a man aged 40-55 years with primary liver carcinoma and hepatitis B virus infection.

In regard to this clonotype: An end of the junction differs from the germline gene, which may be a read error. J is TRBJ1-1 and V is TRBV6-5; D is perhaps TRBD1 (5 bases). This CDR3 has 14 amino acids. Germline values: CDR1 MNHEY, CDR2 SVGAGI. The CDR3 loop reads CAGTTTGANTEALF. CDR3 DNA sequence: TGTGCCGGCACCACTACTGGGGCGAACACTGAAGCTCTCTTT.

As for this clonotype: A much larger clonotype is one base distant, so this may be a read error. CDR3 nucleotide sequence: TGTGTCAGCAGCGCAGGGGGCATGAGTCAGCCCCAGCATTTT. Protein sequence: CVSSAGGMSQPQHF. The chain carries TRBV28 and TRBJ1-5; 8 bases fit TRBD1. The CDR3 has 14 amino acids. Looked up from germline, CDR1 is MDHEN and CDR2 is SYDVKM.

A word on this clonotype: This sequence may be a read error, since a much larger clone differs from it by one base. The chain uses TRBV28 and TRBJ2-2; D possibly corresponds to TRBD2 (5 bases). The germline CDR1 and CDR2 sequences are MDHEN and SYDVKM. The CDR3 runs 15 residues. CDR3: CASNLITRDTGELFF. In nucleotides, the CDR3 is TGTGCCAGCAATTTAATTACTAGAGACACCGGGGAGCTGTTTTTT.

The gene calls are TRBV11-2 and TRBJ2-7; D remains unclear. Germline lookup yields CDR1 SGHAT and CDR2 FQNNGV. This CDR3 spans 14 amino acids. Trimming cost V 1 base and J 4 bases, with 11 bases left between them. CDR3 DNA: TGTGCCAGCAGCTTAGCGATTAGAGAATACGAGCAGTACTTC. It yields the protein CASSLAIREYEQYF.

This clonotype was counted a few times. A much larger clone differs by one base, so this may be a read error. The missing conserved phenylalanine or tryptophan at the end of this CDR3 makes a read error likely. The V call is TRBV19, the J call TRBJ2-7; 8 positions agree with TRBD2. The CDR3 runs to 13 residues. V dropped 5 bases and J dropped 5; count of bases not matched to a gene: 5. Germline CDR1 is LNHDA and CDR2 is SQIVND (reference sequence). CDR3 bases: TGTGCCAGTAGTTTGCCAGCGGGAGACGAGCAGTACTTA. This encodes CASSLPAGDEQYL.